This is a list of T cell receptor beta chains from one sample in a study of shared clonotypes between healthy human individuals. Assay: immunoSEQ multiplex PCR; the TCRdb copy retains only in-frame clones and omits some. The top ten clones hold 1.4% to 1.5% of a sample with about 1 million clones, approximately 72% of them seen once. Sequencing used memory CD4+ T cells sorted from blood. The receptors come from a man between 18 and 35 years old in good health. Each CDR3 is given with its conserved first and last residue. D genes are given only for firm matches. Clone size is stated in some rows and not others, as once, few, many or a class when expanded.

>TRBD2|TRBV2|16|TRBJ2-2|-
CASSRILAGEFGELFF
TGTGCCAGCAGTCGAATACTAGCGGGAGAATTTGGGGAGCTGTTTTTT
>TRBD1|TRBV5-4|15|TRBJ1-2|-
CASSSQGDRSYGYTF
TGTGCCAGCAGCTCTCAAGGGGACAGGAGCTATGGCTACACCTTC
>-|TRBV28|14|TRBJ2-3|-
CAITDYRRGDTQYF
TGTGCCATCACGGACTATCGACGGGGAGATACGCAGTATTTT
>-|TRBV19|13|TRBJ1-5|few
CASSISGDQPQHF
TGTGCCAGTAGTATCTCAGGGGATCAGCCCCAGCATTTT
>-|TRBV5-1|13|TRBJ2-3|few
CASSLQNTDTQYF
TGCGCCAGCAGCTTGCAGAACACAGATACGCAGTATTTT
>TRBD1|TRBV5-1|15|TRBJ1-1|-
CASSLEDRGDTEAFF
TGCGCCAGCAGCTTGGAGGACAGGGGCGACACTGAAGCTTTCTTT
>TRBD1|TRBV28|13|TRBJ2-7|-
CATQTGGTYEQYF
TGTGCCACCCAGACAGGGGGTACCTACGAGCAGTACTTC
>TRBD2|TRBV6-5|14|TRBJ2-7|-
CASSYLSGKYEQYF
TGTGCCAGCAGTTACCTTAGCGGGAAGTACGAGCAGTACTTC
>TRBD1|TRBV5-1|14|TRBJ2-1|-
CASSLGQGANEQFF
TGCGCCAGCAGCTTGGGACAGGGGGCCAATGAGCAGTTCTTC
>TRBD2|TRBV7-8|15|TRBJ2-7|-
CASSLGLAGLYEQYF
TGTGCCAGCAGCTTAGGTCTAGCGGGACTCTACGAGCAGTACTTC
>-|TRBV5-1|15|TRBJ1-3|-
CASSLGTVYGNTIYF
TGCGCCAGCAGCTTGGGCACAGTCTACGGAAACACCATATATTTT
>-|TRBV19|17|TRBJ2-2|-
CASSDSSRTTNTGELFF
TGTGCCAGTAGTGACTCCTCTCGGACGACGAACACCGGGGAGCTGTTTTTT
>TRBD1|TRBV4-2|16|TRBJ2-3|-
CASSQAEGAGTDTQYF
TGTGCCAGCAGCCAAGCCGAGGGGGCGGGCACAGATACGCAGTATTTT
>TRBD1|TRBV28|18|TRBJ2-6|-
CASSPRTGSSSGANVLTF
TGTGCCAGCAGTCCCCGGACAGGTTCGAGCTCTGGGGCCAACGTCCTGACTTTC
>-|TRBV4-2|16|TRBJ1-1|-
CASSPTSRGLNTEAFF
TGTGCCAGCAGCCCTACCTCGCGGGGGTTGAACACTGAAGCTTTCTTT
>-|TRBV28|14|TRBJ1-5|-
CASSISLVGRTQHF
TGTGCCAGCAGTATATCCCTAGTAGGGAGGACCCAGCATTTT
>TRBD1|TRBV12-5|13|TRBJ1-1|-
CASGLGGGARTFF
TGTGCTAGTGGTTTGGGAGGGGGCGCGAGAACTTTCTTT
>-|TRBV6-7|14|TRBJ1-5|-
CASRGTPHQRPQHF
TGTGCCAGCAGGGGGACACCACATCAGCGGCCCCAGCATTTT
>-|TRBV2|15|TRBJ1-1|-
CASSDQVAGNTEAFF
TGTGCCAGCAGTGATCAGGTAGCGGGGAACACTGAAGCTTTCTTT
>-|TRBV28|14|TRBJ2-7|-
CASSQPPGSYEQYF
TGTGCCAGCAGTCAACCTCCTGGATCCTACGAGCAGTACTTC
>TRBD1|TRBV25-1|13|TRBJ2-7|-
CASSKGQFYEQYF
TGTGCCAGCAGTAAGGGACAGTTCTACGAGCAGTACTTC
>-|TRBV7-9|11|TRBJ2-3|-
CASSLYDTQYF
TGTGCCAGCAGCTTATATGATACGCAGTATTTT
>-|TRBV5-1|15|TRBJ2-3|-
CASSLDPGNTDTQYF
TGCGCCAGCAGCTTGGATCCGGGAAACACAGATACGCAGTATTTT
>-|TRBV27|18|TRBJ1-2|-
CASSFRMGGGGTGYGYTF
TGTGCCAGCAGTTTCCGAATGGGGGGCGGCGGTACTGGCTATGGCTACACCTTC
>TRBD1|TRBV18|14|TRBJ1-2|-
CASSPRDREHGYTF
TGTGCCAGCTCACCAAGGGACAGGGAACATGGCTACACCTTC
>-|TRBV29-1|11|TRBJ2-7|-
CSVYFSAGQYF
TGCAGCGTTTACTTTTCCGCCGGACAGTACTTC
>-|TRBV28|15|TRBJ2-1|-
CASSLRSGSYNEQFF
TGTGCCAGCAGTCTTAGGTCAGGGTCCTACAATGAGCAGTTCTTC
>TRBD2|TRBV2|14|TRBJ2-3|-
CASSAGTTHLGQYF
TGTGCCAGCAGTGCCGGGACTACTCACTTGGGGCAGTATTTT
>-|TRBV7-8|14|TRBJ2-3|few
CASSLEGRADTQYF
TGTGCCAGCAGCTTAGAGGGACGCGCAGATACGCAGTATTTT
>-|TRBV2|13|TRBJ1-2|-
CASRELSPEGYTF
TGTGCCAGTCGAGAGCTTTCCCCGGAGGGCTACACCTTC
>TRBD1|TRBV10-2|15|TRBJ2-7|-
CASKEPGTEVGEQYF
TGCGCCAGCAAGGAACCCGGGACAGAGGTCGGGGAGCAGTACTTC
>-|TRBV6-1|13|TRBJ1-4|-
CASTRQVNEKLFF
TGTGCCAGCACACGGCAGGTTAATGAAAAACTGTTTTTT
>-|TRBV7-9|14|TRBJ1-2|-
CASSLALGSNSYTF
TGTGCCAGCAGCTTAGCCCTAGGGAGTAACAGCTACACCTTC
>-|TRBV28|13|TRBJ1-2|-
CASTPWGSYGYTF
TGTGCCAGCACCCCCTGGGGCTCCTATGGCTACACCTTC
>TRBD1|TRBV6-5|14|TRBJ1-5|-
CASTGTDSNQPQHF
TGTGCCAGCACTGGGACAGATAGCAATCAGCCCCAGCATTTT
>-|TRBV7-9|14|TRBJ1-1|once
CASSSQGWDTEAFF
TGTGCCAGCAGTTCACAGGGATGGGACACTGAAGCTTTCTTT
>TRBD2|TRBV5-1|14|TRBJ2-1|-
CASSTGLAGDGQFF
TGCGCCAGCAGCACCGGACTAGCGGGAGATGGGCAGTTCTTC
>-|TRBV27|12|TRBJ1-2|-
CASSSWGYGYTF
TGTGCCAGCAGTTCTTGGGGGTATGGCTACACCTTC
>-|TRBV4-1|15|TRBJ2-2|-
CASSYRGQGSGELFF
TGCGCCAGCAGCTATCGAGGCCAGGGGTCCGGGGAGCTGTTTTTT
>TRBD1|TRBV7-9|18|TRBJ2-1|-
CASVTGDPSHPSYNEQFF
TGTGCCAGCGTGACAGGGGACCCTTCCCACCCATCCTACAATGAGCAGTTCTTC
>TRBD2|TRBV18|14|TRBJ2-7|-
CASSPTGGNYEQYF
TGTGCCAGCTCCCCAACGGGGGGGAACTACGAGCAGTACTTC